Below, 4 T cell receptor beta chains from the same sample are listed, as sequenced in a study of tumor-infiltrating lymphocytes in glioblastoma multiforme. Three nested ARM-PCR rounds with V-beta and C-beta primers built TCRB libraries. In TCRdb, the multiplex PCR reads were re-called with MiXCR into one record per CDR3 protein. The sample shows fewer than 40,000 distinct CDR3 sequences, around 55% of them seen only once. Specimen: brain tumor tissue. The receptor source for this set is a male donor with glioblastoma.

This clonotype was counted between two and nine times. The junction departs from germline at one end; a sequencing error may be responsible. The rearrangement links TRBV20-1 to TRBJ2-2; TRBD2 might be the D (5 bases). CDR1 and CDR2 (germline): DFQATT, SNEGSKA (reference sequence). The CDR3 is 14 residues long. The CDR3 protein is CSARVGIHTGVLFF. Written as DNA, the CDR3 is TGCAGTGCTAGAGTTGGGATACACACCGGGGTGCTGTTTTTT.

The chain is built from TRBV29-1 and TRBJ2-1; D gene uncertain. Trimming stripped 3 bases from V and 6 bases from J, with 15 bases between. Per the germline V gene, CDR1 is SQVTM and CDR2 is ANQGSEA. The CDR3 covers 14 residues. CDR3 sequence reads: CSVDLSGRSNEQFF. CDR3 bases: TGCAGCGTTGATCTATCCGGAAGGAGCAATGAGCAGTTCTTC.

For this clonotype: Possible read error: a much larger clone is one base away. The chain recombines TRBV30 with TRBJ1-2; tentative D call: TRBD1 (6 bases). In germline, CDR1 is GTSNPN, CDR2 SVGIG (reference sequence). The CDR3 runs 14 residues. The CDR3 reads CTSEGGRRYYGYTF. CDR3 DNA sequence: TGTACCTCGGAGGGGGGCCGACGATACTATGGCTACACCTTC.

In the case of this clonotype: This CDR3 is missing its conserved last phenylalanine or tryptophan, likely due to a read error. This chain links TRBV29-1 with TRBJ2-7, with TRBD2 as a possible D gene (6 bases). CDR1 is SQVTM, CDR2 ANQGSEA, per germline. The CDR3 contains 16 residues. The CDR3 DNA is TGCAGCGTCGAAGAGGCGGGAAATCAGTCGTCCCGCGAGCAGTACCTC. It yields the protein CSVEEAGNQSSREQYL.